Sequencing of this T cell receptor beta chain was carried out in a study of OX40 agonist ivuxolimab in advanced cancers. Study-level background: One hepatocellular carcinoma and a couple of cutaneous melanoma patients partially responded.

Produced via immunoSEQ multiplex PCR; TCRdb's table is partial and in-frame only. Of fewer than 85,000 clones in the sample, roughly 90% were seen once. The TCR was taken from an adult with an advanced solid tumor such as melanoma, head and neck, liver or kidney cancer. Here the sequenced sample was CD4+ or CD8+ T cells sorted from blood, taken in a trial of the OX40 agonist ivuxolimab.

The CDR3 nucleotides are TGTGCCAGCAGCCGAGTCCTAGCGGTGGGAGCAGATACGCAGTATTTT. It encodes CASSRVLAVGADTQYF. The chain combines TRBV5-4 with TRBJ2-3, with TRBD2 identical over 7 bases. The CDR3 spans 16 residues. Germline V gives CDR1 SGHNT, CDR2 YYREEE (reference sequence). Germline trimming cut 4 bases from V and 4 bases from J; bases unmatched to any gene: 12. The whole variable domain, filled in from reference TRBV5-4 and TRBJ2-3, reads ETGVTQSPTHLIKTRGQQVTLRCSSQSGHNTVSWYQQALGQGPQFIFQYYREEENGRGNFPPRFSGLQFPNYSSELNVNALELDDSALYLCASSRVLAVGADTQYFGPGTRLTVL.